Listed below are T cell receptor beta chains from one sample, sequenced in a study of T cells in Graves' hyperthyroidism and ophthalmopathy. Using its own MiXCR run on the multiplex PCR reads, TCRdb lists one record per CDR3 protein. The sample shows approximately 400,000 distinct CDR3 sequences, around a sixth of them seen only once. Sequenced material: blood. The source is a woman between 18 and 29 years old with Graves' hyperthyroidism. The CDR3 runs from the conserved cysteine through the conserved F or W. D genes are given only for firm matches. Not every row has a clone size; where given, it reads once, few, many or a size class.

v_gene	abundance	d_gene	j_gene	CDR3aa	CDR3nt
TRBV20-1	few	TRBD2	TRBJ2-3	CSAREGLAGGYDTQYF	TGCAGTGCTAGAGAGGGACTAGCGGGAGGATATGATACGCAGTATTTT
TRBV30	many	TRBD2	TRBJ2-5	CAWSGGGPQETQYF	TGTGCCTGGAGTGGCGGGGGGCCGCAAGAGACCCAGTACTTC
TRBV9	many	.	TRBJ1-6	CASSVGGSPLHF	TGTGCCAGCAGCGTCGGTGGTTCACCCCTCCACTTT
TRBV30	many	TRBD2	TRBJ2-7	CAWSRLAGAVYEQYF	TGTGCCTGGAGCCGACTAGCGGGAGCTGTTTACGAGCAGTACTTC
TRBV2	many	.	TRBJ2-7	CASTTGRISPTYEQYF	TGTGCCAGCACAACCGGGCGTATATCCCCAACCTACGAGCAGTACTTC
TRBV7-2	.	.	TRBJ2-2	CASSYATGSTGELFF	TGTGCCAGCAGCTACGCTACAGGTAGCACCGGGGAGCTGTTTTTT
TRBV20-1	.	TRBD2	TRBJ2-5	CSARLSGVVTQYF	TGCAGTGCTAGATTAAGCGGGGTGGTGACCCAGTACTTC
TRBV7-8	many	.	TRBJ1-2	CASSLTSGVTGRGYTF	TGTGCCAGCAGCCTTACCTCAGGGGTTACAGGCCGTGGCTACACCTTC
TRBV6-1	many	.	TRBJ1-6	CASSAPGQAEGYNSPLHF	TGTGCCAGCAGTGCCCCGGGGCAGGCAGAGGGTTATAATTCACCCCTCCACTTT
TRBV7-3	many	.	TRBJ2-7	CASSLSTGGEQYF	TGTGCCAGCAGCCTCAGCACCGGAGGCGAGCAGTACTTC
TRBV3-1	many	TRBD1	TRBJ2-5	CASTWTGGYQETQYF	TGTGCCAGCACCTGGACAGGGGGGTACCAAGAGACCCAGTACTTC
TRBV6-1	many	.	TRBJ2-7	CASRAPGYEQYF	TGTGCCAGCAGGGCACCTGGCTACGAGCAGTACTTC
TRBV3-1	many	.	TRBJ2-1	CASSQGQVNEQFF	TGTGCCAGCAGCCAGGGTCAGGTCAATGAGCAGTTCTTC
TRBV20-1	.	.	TRBJ1-2	CSAESRGHGYTF	TGCAGTGCGGAGAGCAGGGGTCATGGCTACACCTTC
TRBV5-1	many	.	TRBJ2-3	CASSPDRASTDTQYF	TGCGCCAGCAGCCCGGACAGAGCTAGCACAGATACGCAGTATTTT
TRBV24-1	many	.	TRBJ2-2	CATSDLVTGELFF	TGTGCCACCAGTGATTTAGTCACCGGGGAGCTGTTTTTT
TRBV2	.	.	TRBJ1-2	CASSESRARENYGYTF	TGTGCCAGCAGCGAGAGCCGGGCGCGCGAGAACTATGGCTACACCTTC
TRBV27	many	TRBD1	TRBJ2-7	CASSLGGTGEQYF	TGTGCCAGCAGTTTAGGTGGGACAGGCGAGCAGTACTTC
TRBV7-3	few	.	TRBJ1-2	CASMKGDRGDGYTF	TGTGCCAGTATGAAGGGGGACCGGGGGGATGGCTACACCTTC
TRBV6-1	many	.	TRBJ1-3	CASSGVGNTIYF	TGTGCCAGCAGTGGCGTGGGAAACACCATATATTTT
TRBV12-3/TRBV12-4	many	TRBD2	TRBJ2-1	CASSSPPTSVYNEQFF	TGTGCCAGCAGTTCCCCCCCGACTAGCGTATACAATGAGCAGTTCTTC
TRBV6-1	many	.	TRBJ2-5	CANRRRVLQETQYF	TGTGCCAACAGACGCCGGGTCCTCCAAGAGACCCAGTACTTC